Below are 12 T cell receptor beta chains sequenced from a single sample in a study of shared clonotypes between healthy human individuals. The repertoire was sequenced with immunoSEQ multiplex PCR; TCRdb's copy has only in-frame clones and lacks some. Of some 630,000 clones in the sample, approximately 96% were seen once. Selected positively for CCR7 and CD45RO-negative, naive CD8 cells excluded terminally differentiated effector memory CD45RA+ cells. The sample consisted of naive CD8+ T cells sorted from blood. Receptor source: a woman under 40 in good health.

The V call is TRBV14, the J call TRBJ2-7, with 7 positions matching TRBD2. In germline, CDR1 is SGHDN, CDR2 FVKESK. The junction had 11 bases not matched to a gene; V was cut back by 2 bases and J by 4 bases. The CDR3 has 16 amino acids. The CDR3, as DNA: TGTGCCAGCAGCCAAAACCTAGCGGCGACAAATTACGAGCAGTACTTC. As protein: CASSQNLAATNYEQYF.

The CDR3 loop reads CASSQDPGSGEKLFF. The CDR3 nucleotides are TGCGCCAGCAGCCAAGATCCGGGCTCGGGTGAAAAACTGTTTTTT. The chain uses TRBV4-1 and TRBJ1-4; no clear D. The V gene's germline CDR1 is MGHRA and CDR2 YSYEKL. The CDR3 covers 15 residues. V was cut by 0 bases and J by 7 bases, with 12 bases left in between.

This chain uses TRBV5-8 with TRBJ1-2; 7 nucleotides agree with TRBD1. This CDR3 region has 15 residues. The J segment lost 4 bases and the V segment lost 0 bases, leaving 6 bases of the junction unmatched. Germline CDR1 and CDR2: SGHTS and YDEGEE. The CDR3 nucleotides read TGTGCCAGCAGCTTGGGACAGGGCTTTTCCTATGGCTACACCTTC. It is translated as CASSLGQGFSYGYTF.

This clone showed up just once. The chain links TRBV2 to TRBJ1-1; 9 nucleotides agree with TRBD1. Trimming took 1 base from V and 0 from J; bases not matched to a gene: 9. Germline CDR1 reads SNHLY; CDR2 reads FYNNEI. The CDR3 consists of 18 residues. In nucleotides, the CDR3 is TGTGCCAGCAGTGAAGGGCCTGGGACAGGGCGCCTGAACACTGAAGCTTTCTTT. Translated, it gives CASSEGPGTGRLNTEAFF.

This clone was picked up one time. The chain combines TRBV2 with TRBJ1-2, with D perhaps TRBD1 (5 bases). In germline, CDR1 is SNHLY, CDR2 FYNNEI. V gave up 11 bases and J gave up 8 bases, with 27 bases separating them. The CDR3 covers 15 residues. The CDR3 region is CAVNGAASGIYGYTF. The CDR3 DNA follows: TGTGCCGTCAATGGGGCAGCCAGCGGGATTTACGGCTACACCTTC.

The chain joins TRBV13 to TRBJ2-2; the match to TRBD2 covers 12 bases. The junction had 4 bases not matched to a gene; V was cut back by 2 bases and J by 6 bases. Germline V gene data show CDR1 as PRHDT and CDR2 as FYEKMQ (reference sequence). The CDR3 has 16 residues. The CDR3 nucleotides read TGTGCCAGCAGCTTAAGACTAGCGGGAGTTTCCGGGGAGCTGTTTTTT. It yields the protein CASSLRLAGVSGELFF.

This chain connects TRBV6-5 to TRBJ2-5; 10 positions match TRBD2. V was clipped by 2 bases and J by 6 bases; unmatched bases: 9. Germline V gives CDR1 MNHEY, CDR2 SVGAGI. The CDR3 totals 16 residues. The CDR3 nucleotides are TGTGCCAGCAGTTACCCCCAGCGGGAGGGCCTGAAGACCCAGTACTTC. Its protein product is CASSYPQREGLKTQYF.

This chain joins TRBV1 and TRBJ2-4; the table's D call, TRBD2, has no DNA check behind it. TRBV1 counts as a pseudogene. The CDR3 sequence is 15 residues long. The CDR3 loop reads CTSSQNRDYSGIQYF. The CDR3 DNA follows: TGCACCAGCAGCCAAAATCGGGACTATTCCGGCATTCAGTACTTC.

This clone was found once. CDR3 residues: CASTPNPRVNTEAFF. In DNA form, the CDR3 reads TGTGCCAGTACCCCGAACCCCAGGGTGAACACTGAAGCTTTCTTT. This chain joins TRBV19 and TRBJ1-1, with D perhaps matching TRBD1 (5 bases). Germline loops: CDR1 LNHDA, CDR2 SQIVND (reference sequence). The CDR3 has 15 amino acids. V lost 7 bases and J 0 bases, leaving 15 bases between the germline ends. Using reference TRBV19 and TRBJ1-1 for the parts outside the CDR3, the full variable domain is DGGITQSPKYLFRKEGQNVTLSCEQNLNHDAMYWYRQDPGQGLRLIYYSQIVNDFQKGDIAEGYSVSREKKESFPLTVTSAQKNPTAFYLCASTPNPRVNTEAFFGQGTRLTVV.

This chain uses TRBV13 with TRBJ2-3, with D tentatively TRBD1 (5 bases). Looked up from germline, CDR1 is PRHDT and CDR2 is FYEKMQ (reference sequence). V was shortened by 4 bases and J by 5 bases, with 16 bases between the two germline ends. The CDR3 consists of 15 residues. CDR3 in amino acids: CASSSTSLQGDTQYF. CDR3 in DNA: TGTGCCAGCAGCTCTACATCCCTCCAGGGAGATACGCAGTATTTT.

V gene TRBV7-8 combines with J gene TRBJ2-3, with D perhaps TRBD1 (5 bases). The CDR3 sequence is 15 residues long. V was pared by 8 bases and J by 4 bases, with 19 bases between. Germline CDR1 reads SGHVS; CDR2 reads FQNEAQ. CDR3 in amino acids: CASARAPEAPDTQYF. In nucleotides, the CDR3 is TGTGCCAGCGCCAGGGCGCCCGAAGCTCCAGATACGCAGTATTTT.

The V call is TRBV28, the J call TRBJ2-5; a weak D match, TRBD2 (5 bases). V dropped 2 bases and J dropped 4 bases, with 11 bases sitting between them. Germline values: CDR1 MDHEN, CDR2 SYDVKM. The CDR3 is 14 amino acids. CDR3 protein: CASSLRAVVETQYF. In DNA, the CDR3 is TGTGCCAGCAGTTTAAGAGCGGTGGTAGAGACCCAGTACTTC.